The sample holds one count of the clone carrying this T cell receptor beta chain. Its antigen is unidentified. The data originate from a study of T cell responses to AZD1222 COVID-19 vaccine. V gave up 6 bases and J gave up 0 bases, with 17 bases separating them. In germline, CDR1 is GTSNPN, CDR2 SVGIG (reference sequence). This CDR3 is built from 16 residues. General study findings and limits: Spike-specific TCR breadth and depth rose after two AZD1222 doses.

The repertoire was sequenced with immunoSEQ multiplex PCR; TCRdb's copy has only in-frame clones and lacks some. The sample consists of about 110,000 clones, about four fifths of them appearing once. This clonotype was obtained from an adult in good health. The chain carries TRBV30 and TRBJ1-4; D is unclear. Here the sequenced sample was peripheral blood, taken on day 0 of AZD1222 vaccination. The CDR3 sequence: CACNPGKSATNEKLFF. The DNA of the CDR3 is TGTGCCTGCAACCCGGGGAAGAGTGCAACTAATGAAAAACTGTTTTTT.